This T cell receptor beta chain emerged from a study of tumor-infiltrating lymphocytes in primary liver carcinoma. About the research overall: The patients, men and women alike, were aged 30 to 69 years.

Comment on this clonotype: The junction does not match germline at one end; this may be a read error.

Unsorted bulk tissue, about 17-33 mg of it, served as the source for co-extraction of RNA and DNA. The patients, who had chronic HBV infection, were treatment-naive (untreated). Using a constant-region primer together with ProtoScript II reverse transcriptase, TCR beta cDNA was made from approximately 500 ng of total RNA. For TCR beta, libraries were produced by three nested multiplex PCR rounds using slightly modified ARM-PCR. Rounds one and two of PCR, each of roughly 10 cycles, were primed with TRBV1-TRBV30 forward primers and a C-beta reverse primer. TCRdb called the multiplex PCR reads again in MiXCR, with one record for every CDR3 protein. In the table there are approximately 30,000 distinct CDR3 sequences, around 70% of which are singletons. Per the germline V gene, CDR1 is SGHAT and CDR2 is FQNNGV. The CDR3 runs to 14 residues.

Sample: liver tumor tissue from sampling region 3. Noted subset: tumor region T3, left-lateral pole. The TCR comes from a woman aged 25-40 years with primary liver carcinoma and hepatitis B virus infection. The V gene is TRBV11-2, the J gene TRBJ2-3; D may be TRBD1 (5 bases). The CDR3 region is CARSHRTGTDMQYF. DNA of the CDR3: TGTGCCCGGAGCCATCGAACAGGCACAGATATGCAGTATTTT.